Following are 18 T cell receptor beta chains from one sample sequenced in a study of cytomegalovirus exposure and HLA in healthy donors. The PCR ran on 60 Vbeta and 13 Jbeta primers. Libraries were prepared by immunoSEQ multiplex PCR; TCRdb keeps only in-frame clonotypes and omits some of them. The profile shows about 160,000 clones, about 60% of them singletons. The material sequenced was PBMCs. The origin of the receptors is a woman aged 60-75 years in good health and CMV-seropositive.

On this clone itself: An end of the junction does not agree with germline; a read error may underlie this. The V and J genes are TRBV5-6 and TRBJ2-5; 13 positions match TRBD2. CDR1 and CDR2 from the germline V gene are SGHDT and YYEEEE. The CDR3 loop spans 17 amino acids. The CDR3 spells CASSLGLAGLYQETQYF. CDR3 DNA: TGTGCCAGCAGTTTGGGACTAGCGGGACTGTACCAAGAGACCCAGTACTTC.

This clone was observed once. V usage is TRBV5-1 and J usage is TRBJ2-2, with a tentative D call TRBD2 (6 bases). This CDR3 is built from 14 residues. Per the germline V gene, CDR1 is SGHRS and CDR2 is YFSETQ. With 7 bases removed from V and 1 base from J, the gap between germline ends came to 11 bases. The CDR3 is CASHGGGNTGELFF. DNA of the CDR3: TGCGCCAGCCACGGGGGAGGGAACACCGGGGAGCTGTTTTTT.

CDR3 in amino acids: CASSLGTGAGTEAFF. In nucleotides, the CDR3 is TGTGCCAGCAGTTTGGGGACAGGGGCGGGCACTGAAGCTTTCTTT. The J gene is TRBJ1-1, the V gene TRBV28; 10 bases are a match to TRBD1. V was clipped by 3 bases and J by 4 bases; unmatched bases: 5. The CDR3 has 15 residues. Germline CDR1 is MDHEN and CDR2 is SYDVKM.

This clone was recorded a few times. The J gene is TRBJ2-5, the V gene TRBV2; TRBD1 matches at 8 bases. The J call is uncertain, as TRBJ2-7 better fits the DNA end. Germline V gene sequence: CDR1 SNHLY, CDR2 FYNNEI. There are 15 residues in the CDR3. The CDR3 DNA is TGTGCCAGCAGTGCGCCCGACAGGGGTTCCTACGAGCAGTACTTC. Translating it yields CASSAPDRGSYEQYF.

The chain employs TRBV5-1 and TRBJ2-6; possibly TRBD1 for D (5 bases). Looked up from germline, CDR1 is SGHRS and CDR2 is YFSETQ. CDR3 length: 15 residues. Trimming removed 4 bases at V and 4 bases at J, with 12 bases between. The CDR3 spells CASSVQGLGANVLTF. DNA of the CDR3: TGCGCCAGCAGCGTTCAGGGTCTGGGGGCCAACGTCCTGACTTTC.

The CDR3 sequence: CASQVKAGQETQYF. The CDR3 bases are TGCGCCAGCCAAGTTAAAGCGGGGCAAGAGACCCAGTACTTC. The chain links TRBV5-1 to TRBJ2-5; 7 bases align to TRBD2. Germline V gene data show CDR1 as SGHRS and CDR2 as YFSETQ. V was pared by 7 bases and J by 2 bases, with 8 bases of the junction left unmatched. The CDR3 covers 14 residues.

The J gene is TRBJ1-5, the V gene TRBV5-8, with 8 bases aligning to TRBD1. The CDR3 totals 16 residues. Germline CDR1 is SGHTS and CDR2 is YDEGEE. With 4 bases clipped from V and 11 bases from J, the junction kept 17 bases outside the gene matches. The CDR3 region is CASSPDRDRVIMTQHF. Here the CDR3 DNA reads TGTGCCAGCAGCCCGGACAGGGATAGGGTAATCATGACCCAGCATTTT.

CDR3 in DNA: TGTGCCAGCCGACTAGCGGGAGAGGGGGTGGAGTACTTC. This codes for CASRLAGEGVEYF. The chain links TRBV2 to TRBJ2-7, with 12 positions matching TRBD2. The CDR3 has 13 residues. Germline V gene data show CDR1 as SNHLY and CDR2 as FYNNEI. J gave up 11 bases and V 8 bases, and 10 bases lay outside the gene matches. The whole variable domain, remainder taken from reference TRBV2 and TRBJ2-7, is EPEVTQTPSHQVTQMGQEVILRCVPISNHLYFYWYRQILGQKVEFLVSFYNNEISEKSEIFDDQFSVERPDGSNFTLKIRSTKLEDSAMYFCASRLAGEGVEYFGPGTRLTVT.

The table lists this clone with a count of one. This chain joins TRBV11-3 and TRBJ2-1, with 8 bases identical to TRBD2. The V and J ends lost 4 bases and 2 bases, in that order; junction bases with no gene match: 4. This CDR3 spans 15 amino acids. In germline, CDR1 is SGHNT, CDR2 YENEEA. CDR3 sequence reads: CASSYSTSAYNEQFF. CDR3 DNA: TGTGCCAGCAGCTACTCGACTAGCGCCTACAATGAGCAGTTCTTC.

V and J are TRBV19 and TRBJ2-1, with 9 bases lining up with TRBD2. The CDR3 runs to 17 residues. The ends lost 3 bases at V and 3 bases at J; junction bases unmatched: 9. Germline CDR1 reads LNHDA; CDR2 reads SQIVND (reference sequence). CDR3 amino acids: CASSMMGVAGVYNEQFF. CDR3 nucleotides: TGTGCCAGTAGTATGATGGGAGTAGCGGGAGTCTACAATGAGCAGTTCTTC.

This clone was counted between two and nine times. The chain couples TRBV11-2 to TRBJ2-1; weak D call: TRBD1 (6 bases). This CDR3 is 16 amino acids long. V was cut by 2 bases and J by 0 bases, with 11 bases left in between. From germline, CDR1 is SGHAT and CDR2 FQNNGV. CDR3: CASSLTQGSSYNEQFF. The CDR3 DNA sequence: TGTGCCAGCAGCTTAACACAGGGAAGCTCCTACAATGAGCAGTTCTTC.

The chain has TRBV27 and TRBJ2-1; 8 bases line up with TRBD1. Trimming cost V 4 bases and J 5 bases; bases outside gene matches: 4. The V gene's germline CDR1 is MNHEY and CDR2 SMNVEV (reference sequence). The CDR3 consists of 14 residues. CDR3 amino acids: CASSSPTGDNEQFF. CDR3 nucleotides: TGTGCCAGCAGTTCCCCGACAGGGGACAATGAGCAGTTCTTC.

The chain combines TRBV9 with TRBJ2-1; 10 nucleotides align to TRBD2. CDR1 is SGDLS and CDR2 is YYNGEE in the germline V gene. Germline trimming cut 3 bases from V and 7 bases from J; bases unmatched to any gene: 4. This CDR3 region has 14 residues. The CDR3 here is CASSEAGGNNEQFF. The CDR3 nucleotides read TGTGCCAGCAGCGAAGCGGGAGGGAATAATGAGCAGTTCTTC.

The rearrangement links TRBV30 to TRBJ2-5; 13 positions agree with TRBD2. Per germline, CDR1 GTSNPN and CDR2 SVGIG (reference sequence). J gave up 4 bases and V 5 bases, and 4 bases lay outside the gene matches. The CDR3 spans 14 residues. In DNA form, the CDR3 reads TGTGCCTGGGGGACTAGCGGGACGGGAGAGACCCAGTACTTC. Protein product: CAWGTSGTGETQYF.

The chain has TRBV6-1 and TRBJ1-3; D gene ambiguous. Germline V gene data show CDR1 as MNHNS and CDR2 as SASEGT. The CDR3 consists of 13 residues. V dropped 0 bases and J dropped 4 bases, with 4 bases sitting between them. The CDR3 sequence: CASSEAGGNTIYF. The CDR3 DNA reads as TGTGCCAGCAGTGAAGCGGGCGGAAACACCATATATTTT.

The chain couples TRBV16 to TRBJ1-2; TRBD1 matches 8 bases. This CDR3 spans 15 amino acids. Looked up from germline, CDR1 is KGHSY and CDR2 is FQNENV. The junction had 4 bases not matched to a gene; V was cut back by 2 bases and J by 2 bases. The CDR3: CASSQMDRVNYGYTF. For the CDR3, the DNA is TGTGCCAGCAGCCAAATGGACAGGGTAAACTATGGCTACACCTTC. Full variable domain (rest looked up from reference TRBV16 and TRBJ1-2): GEEVAQTPKHLVRGEGQKAKLYCAPIKGHSYVFWYQQVLKNEFKFLISFQNENVFDETGMPKERFSAKCLPNSPCSLEIQATKLEDSAVYFCASSQMDRVNYGYTFGSGTRLTVV.

This clone turned up a few times. This chain connects TRBV28 to TRBJ2-1; D perhaps matches TRBD1 (6 bases). Germline values: CDR1 MDHEN, CDR2 SYDVKM. The CDR3 has 15 amino acids. Trimming removed 8 bases at V and 0 bases at J, with 14 bases between. The CDR3 sequence is CASDSQGHSYNEQFF. The CDR3 DNA sequence: TGTGCCAGCGACTCTCAGGGGCACTCCTACAATGAGCAGTTCTTC.

V usage is TRBV4-2 and J usage is TRBJ2-1; 7 nucleotides agree with TRBD2. Germline-derived CDR1 and CDR2 are LGHNA and YNFKEQ. V dropped 1 base and J dropped 3; count of bases not matched to a gene: 3. The CDR3 runs 15 residues. The CDR3 bases are TGTGCCAGCAGCCAAGGTGGCGGGAGCTACAATGAGCAGTTCTTC. Translating it yields CASSQGGGSYNEQFF.